These T cell receptor beta chains were read from a single sample in a study of control samples from healthy donors and cancer patients. Profiled with immunoSEQ multiplex PCR; TCRdb holds only in-frame clones, not every one. Among approximately 70,000 clones listed, roughly 80% were seen once. The sample consisted of blood. Receptor source: a man aged 45 to 65 in good health. CDR3s include the opening cysteine and the closing phenylalanine or tryptophan.

j_call,v_call,cdr3_aa
TRBJ2-7,TRBV3-1/TRBV3-2,CASSQGFYEQYF
TRBJ2-3,TRBV5-1,CASSLPVAGDGDTQYF
TRBJ2-1,TRBV5-1,CASSAYPLAGGNEQFF
TRBJ1-2,TRBV5-4,CASTLSPDNGYTF
TRBJ2-1,TRBV4-3,CASSIRLDYNEQFF
TRBJ2-3,TRBV11-2,CASSFNGQVTDTQYF
TRBJ1-2,TRBV7-9,CASSHRYDPGGYTF
TRBJ2-3,TRBV11-3,CASSFTGTATDTQYF
TRBJ1-1,TRBV6-2/TRBV6-3,CASSYLTEAFF
TRBJ2-1,TRBV12-3/TRBV12-4,CASSFRDSNEQFF
TRBJ1-4,TRBV3-1/TRBV3-2,CASSQDAGGGHEKLFF
TRBJ1-5,TRBV6-5,CASTLDRGNQPQHF
TRBJ1-5,TRBV29-1,CSVGAGGRIGQPQHF
TRBJ2-1,TRBV7-9,CASSLTGQGGDEQFF
TRBJ2-6,TRBV7-9,CASSLGNGANVLTF
TRBJ1-4,TRBV7-2,CASSQTATNEKLFF
TRBJ1-1,TRBV25-1,CASRGGPTEAFF
TRBJ2-4,TRBV30,CAWSVYSGQPVAKNIQYF
TRBJ2-7,TRBV4-3,CASSQDTASGRDVTYEQYF
TRBJ1-2,TRBV10-2,CASSEGDGYYGYTF
TRBJ2-3,TRBV18,CASSPQGTDTQYF
TRBJ1-4,TRBV14,CASSQVKTLFF
TRBJ1-2,TRBV3-1/TRBV3-2,CASSQDLTGTNYGYTF
TRBJ2-3,TRBV19,CASSIDLPTSGEGPTDTQYF
TRBJ2-3,TRBV5-6,CASSPGLGGRGDTQYF
TRBJ2-3,TRBV24-1,CATSDPIRQTNTQYF